Listed here are 9 T cell receptor beta chains from one sample, sequenced in a study of T cells in Graves' hyperthyroidism and ophthalmopathy. RNA transcripts were the template for amplifying TCR beta CDR3 regions. HTBI primers were the set used in a first-round RT-PCR of the TCR CDR3. TCRdb analysed the multiplex PCR reads with MiXCR anew, one entry per CDR3 protein. The sample has 220,000 or so distinct CDR3 sequences; about a sixth are singletons. The sequenced sample was blood. The receptors here all came from a woman younger than 30 with Graves' ophthalmopathy.

The table lists this clonotype with many counts. The chain joins TRBV7-9 to TRBJ2-2, with TRBD2 matching 8 bases. This CDR3 has 16 amino acids. V trimming: 8 bases; J trimming: 0 bases; junction bases outside the gene matches: 8. From germline, CDR1 is SEHNR and CDR2 FQNEAQ (reference sequence). The CDR3: CASGGAGGSNTGELFF. For the CDR3, the DNA is TGTGCCAGCGGTGGGGCGGGAGGTTCGAACACCGGGGAGCTGTTTTTT.

This rearrangement joins TRBV9 to TRBJ2-7; TRBD2 is a possible D gene (5 bases). This CDR3 has 14 residues. CDR1 and CDR2 (germline): SGDLS, YYNGEE. Deletions cut 0 bases from V and 2 bases from J, with 9 bases between. This chain's CDR3 is CASSVDSAAYEQYF. The CDR3 DNA follows: TGTGCCAGCAGCGTAGATAGCGCCGCCTACGAGCAGTACTTC.

The chain combines TRBV7-9 with TRBJ2-7; 8 positions agree with TRBD1. This CDR3 comprises 15 residues. Trimming removed 3 bases from V and 3 bases from J; junction bases left unmatched: 7. The V gene's germline CDR1 is SEHNR and CDR2 FQNEAQ (reference sequence). The CDR3 DNA reads as TGTGCCAGCAGCTTCCGGGACAGGCCTAACTACGAGCAGTACTTC. This codes for CASSFRDRPNYEQYF.

This clonotype was recorded at least ten times. This chain uses TRBV20-1 with TRBJ2-2; 8 nucleotides line up with TRBD2. The CDR3 spans 15 residues. With 5 bases clipped from V and 3 bases from J, the junction kept 8 bases outside the gene matches. CDR1 is DFQATT and CDR2 is SNEGSKA in the germline V gene (reference sequence). CDR3 in DNA: TGCAGTGCTTCCCGGGCGGGGGGCTACACCGGGGAGCTGTTTTTT. It is translated as CSASRAGGYTGELFF.

This clonotype was counted many times. The chain has TRBV7-2 and TRBJ2-3; D is unclear. Germline loops: CDR1 SGHTA, CDR2 FQGNSA. This CDR3 region has 16 residues. Trimming removed 1 base at V and 1 base at J, with 12 bases between. The CDR3 DNA is TGTGCCAGCAGCTTAGTGGTTTTGGACGGCACAGATACGCAGTATTTT. Translated: CASSLVVLDGTDTQYF. Based on the CDR3 plus reference TRBV7-2 and TRBJ2-3, the full variable domain is GAGVSQSPSNKVTEKGKDVELRCDPISGHTALYWYRQSLGQGLEFLIYFQGNSAPDKSGLPSDRFSAERTGGSVSTLTIQRTQQEDSAVYLCASSLVVLDGTDTQYFGPGTRLTVL.

The table lists this clonotype with many counts. This chain connects TRBV7-3 to TRBJ2-2; 10 bases fit TRBD1. Trimming removed 0 bases from V and 0 bases from J; junction bases left unmatched: 7. CDR1 is SGHTA, CDR2 FQGTGA, per germline. The CDR3 spans 19 residues. CDR3: CASSLTNYGQGANTGELFF. DNA for the CDR3: TGTGCCAGCAGCTTAACTAATTACGGACAGGGGGCGAACACCGGGGAGCTGTTTTTT. The full variable domain, its missing parts supplied by reference TRBV7-3 and TRBJ2-2, is GAGVSQTPSNKVTEKGKYVELRCDPISGHTALYWYRQSLGQGPEFLIYFQGTGAADDSGLPNDRFFAVRPEGSVSTLKIQRTERGDSAVYLCASSLTNYGQGANTGELFFGEGSRLTVL.

Many counts were recorded for this clonotype. The chain recombines TRBV5-1 with TRBJ2-1; TRBD2 aligns across 10 bases. Per germline, CDR1 SGHRS and CDR2 YFSETQ. The CDR3 has 16 amino acids. Trimming cost V 3 bases and J 6 bases; bases outside gene matches: 9. The CDR3 bases are TGCGCCAGCAGCTCCCTCGGACTAGCGGTGGGCAATGAGCAGTTCTTC. This gives the protein CASSSLGLAVGNEQFF.

This clonotype has at least ten counts. The V call is TRBV6-1, the J call TRBJ2-1, with D unclear. Trimming stripped 5 bases from V and 3 bases from J, with 5 bases between. The CDR3 loop spans 12 amino acids. The germline V gene has CDR1 MNHNS and CDR2 SASEGT. This chain's CDR3 is CASSTLYNEQFF. As DNA, the CDR3 is TGTGCCAGCAGTACCCTCTACAATGAGCAGTTCTTC.

The chain couples TRBV29-1 to TRBJ2-7, with 16 bases lining up with TRBD2. The V and J ends lost 0 bases and 5 bases, in that order; junction bases with no gene match: 4. The CDR3 contains 16 residues. Germline V gene lookup returns CDR1 SQVTM and CDR2 ANQGSEA. The CDR3 sequence: CSVEDRGTSGGDEQYF. For the CDR3, the DNA is TGCAGCGTTGAAGATCGGGGGACTAGCGGGGGGGACGAGCAGTACTTC.